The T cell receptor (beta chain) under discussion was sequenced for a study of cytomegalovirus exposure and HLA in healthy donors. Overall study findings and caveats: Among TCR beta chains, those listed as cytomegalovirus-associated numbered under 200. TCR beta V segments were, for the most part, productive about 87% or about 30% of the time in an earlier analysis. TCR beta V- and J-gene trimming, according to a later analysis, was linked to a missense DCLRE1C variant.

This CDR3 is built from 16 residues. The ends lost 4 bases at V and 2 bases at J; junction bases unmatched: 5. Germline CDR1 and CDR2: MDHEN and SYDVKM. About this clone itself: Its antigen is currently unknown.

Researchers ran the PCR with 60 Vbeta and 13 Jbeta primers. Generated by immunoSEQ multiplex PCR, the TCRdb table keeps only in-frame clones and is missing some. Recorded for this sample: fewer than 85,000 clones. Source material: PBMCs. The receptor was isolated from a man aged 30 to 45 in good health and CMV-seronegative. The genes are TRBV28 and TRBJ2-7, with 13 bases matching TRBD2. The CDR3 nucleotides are TGTGCCAGCAGTTCCCTACTAGCGGGAGGGACCTACGAGCAGTACTTC. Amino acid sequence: CASSSLLAGGTYEQYF.